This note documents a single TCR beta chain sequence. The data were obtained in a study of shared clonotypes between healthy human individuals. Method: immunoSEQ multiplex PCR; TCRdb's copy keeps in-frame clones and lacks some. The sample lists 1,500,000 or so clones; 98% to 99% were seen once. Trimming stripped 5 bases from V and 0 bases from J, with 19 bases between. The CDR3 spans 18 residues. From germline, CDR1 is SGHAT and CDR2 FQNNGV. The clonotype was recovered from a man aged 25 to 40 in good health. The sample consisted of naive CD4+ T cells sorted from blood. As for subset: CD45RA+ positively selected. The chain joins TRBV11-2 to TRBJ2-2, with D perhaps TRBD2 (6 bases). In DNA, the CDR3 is TGTGCCAGCAGCCCCCACCCCCCGGGACTTGCGAACACCGGGGAGCTGTTTTTT. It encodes CASSPHPPGLANTGELFF.